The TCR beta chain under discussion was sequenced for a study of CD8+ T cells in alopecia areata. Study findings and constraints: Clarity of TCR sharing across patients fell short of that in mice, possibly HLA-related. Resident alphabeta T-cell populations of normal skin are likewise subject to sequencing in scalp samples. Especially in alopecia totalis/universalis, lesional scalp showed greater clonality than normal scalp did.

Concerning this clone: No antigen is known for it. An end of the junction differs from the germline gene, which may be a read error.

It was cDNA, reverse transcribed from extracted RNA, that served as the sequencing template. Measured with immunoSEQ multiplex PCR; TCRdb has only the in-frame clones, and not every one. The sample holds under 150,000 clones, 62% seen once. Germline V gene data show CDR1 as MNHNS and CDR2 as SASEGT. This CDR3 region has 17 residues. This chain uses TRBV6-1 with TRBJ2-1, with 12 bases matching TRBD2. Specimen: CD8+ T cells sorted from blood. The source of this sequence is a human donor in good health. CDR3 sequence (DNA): TGTGCCAGCAGAGAAGCCCGGACTAGCGGGGTATGGAATGAGCAGTTCTTC. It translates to CASREARTSGVWNEQFF.